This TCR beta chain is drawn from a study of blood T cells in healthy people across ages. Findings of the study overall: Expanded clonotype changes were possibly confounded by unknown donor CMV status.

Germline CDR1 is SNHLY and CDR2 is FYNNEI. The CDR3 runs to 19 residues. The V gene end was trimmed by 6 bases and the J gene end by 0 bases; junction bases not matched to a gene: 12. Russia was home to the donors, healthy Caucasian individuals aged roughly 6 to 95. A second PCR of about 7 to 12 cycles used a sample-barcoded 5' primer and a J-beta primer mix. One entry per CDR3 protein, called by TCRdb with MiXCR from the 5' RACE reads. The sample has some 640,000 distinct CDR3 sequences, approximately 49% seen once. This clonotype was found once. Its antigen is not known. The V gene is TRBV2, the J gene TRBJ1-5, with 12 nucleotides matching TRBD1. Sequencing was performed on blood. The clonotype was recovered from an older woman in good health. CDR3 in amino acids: CASSVRGTGGSYSNQPQHF. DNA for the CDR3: TGTGCCAGCAGCGTCAGGGGGACAGGGGGCTCTTATAGCAATCAGCCCCAGCATTTT.